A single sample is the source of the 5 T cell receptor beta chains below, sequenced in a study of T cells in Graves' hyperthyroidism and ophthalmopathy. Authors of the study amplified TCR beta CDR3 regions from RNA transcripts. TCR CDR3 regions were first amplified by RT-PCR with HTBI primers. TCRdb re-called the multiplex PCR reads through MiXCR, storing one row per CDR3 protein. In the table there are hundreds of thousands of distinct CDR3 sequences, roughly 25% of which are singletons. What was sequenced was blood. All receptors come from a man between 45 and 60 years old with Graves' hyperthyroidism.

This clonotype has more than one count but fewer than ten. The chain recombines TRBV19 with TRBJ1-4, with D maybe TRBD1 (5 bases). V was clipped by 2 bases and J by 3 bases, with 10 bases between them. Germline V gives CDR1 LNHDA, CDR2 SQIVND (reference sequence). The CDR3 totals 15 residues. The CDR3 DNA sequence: TGTGCCAGTAGTATAACGGGACGGTCTAATGAAAAACTGTTTTTT. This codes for CASSITGRSNEKLFF. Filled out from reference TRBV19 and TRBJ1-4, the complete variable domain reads DGGITQSPKYLFRKEGQNVTLSCEQNLNHDAMYWYRQDPGQGLRLIYYSQIVNDFQKGDIAEGYSVSREKKESFPLTVTSAQKNPTAFYLCASSITGRSNEKLFFGSGTQLSVL.

The CDR3 region is CASSRGRVEAFF. In nucleotides, the CDR3 is TGTGCCAGCAGCCGGGGACGAGTTGAAGCTTTCTTT. V usage is TRBV12-3 or TRBV12-4 and J usage is TRBJ1-1, with D possibly matching TRBD1 (5 bases). The V end lost 6 bases, the J end lost 7 bases, and 12 bases lay between the germline ends. This CDR3 is 12 amino acids long.

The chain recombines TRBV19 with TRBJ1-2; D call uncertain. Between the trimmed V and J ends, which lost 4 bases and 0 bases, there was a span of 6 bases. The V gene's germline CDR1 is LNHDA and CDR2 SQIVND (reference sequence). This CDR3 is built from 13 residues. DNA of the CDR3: TGTGCCAGTAGTACCCTCCCTAACTATGGCTACACCTTC. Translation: CASSTLPNYGYTF. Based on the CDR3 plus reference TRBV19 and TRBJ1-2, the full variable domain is DGGITQSPKYLFRKEGQNVTLSCEQNLNHDAMYWYRQDPGQGLRLIYYSQIVNDFQKGDIAEGYSVSREKKESFPLTVTSAQKNPTAFYLCASSTLPNYGYTFGSGTRLTVV.

The CDR3 nucleotides are TGTGCCAGCTCAGCTACACTGTACAATGAGCAGTTCTTC. It yields the protein CASSATLYNEQFF. The chain has TRBV18 and TRBJ2-1, with D unresolved. Trimming took 5 bases from V and 4 from J, leaving 9 bases between them. The CDR3 sequence is 13 residues long. Germline CDR1 KGHSH, CDR2 LQKENI.

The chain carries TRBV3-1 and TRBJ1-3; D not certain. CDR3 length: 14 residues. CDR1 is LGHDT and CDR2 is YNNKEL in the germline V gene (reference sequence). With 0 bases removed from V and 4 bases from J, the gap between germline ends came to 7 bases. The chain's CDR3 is CASSQDTVGNTIYF. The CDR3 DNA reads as TGTGCCAGCAGCCAAGACACGGTGGGAAACACCATATATTTT.